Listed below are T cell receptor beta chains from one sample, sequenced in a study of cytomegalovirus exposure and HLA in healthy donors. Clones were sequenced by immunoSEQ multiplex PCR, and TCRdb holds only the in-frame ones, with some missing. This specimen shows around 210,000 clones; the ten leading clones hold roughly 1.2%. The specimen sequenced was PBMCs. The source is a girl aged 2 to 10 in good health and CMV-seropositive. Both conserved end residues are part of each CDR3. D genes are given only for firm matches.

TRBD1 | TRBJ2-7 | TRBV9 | TGTGCCAGCAGCCCAATAGGACAGGGGAACGAGCAGTACTTC | CASSPIGQGNEQYF
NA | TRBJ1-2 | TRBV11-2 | TGTGCCAGCAGCTTATCCCCCCAGGGAGGGAGTAACTATGGCTACACCTTC | CASSLSPQGGSNYGYTF
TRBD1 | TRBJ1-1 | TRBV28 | TGTGCCAGCAGTTTATTTGGGGGACAGGGCTTTGAAGCTTTCTTT | CASSLFGGQGFEAFF
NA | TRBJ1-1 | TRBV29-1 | TGCAGCGTAACTCCCAGGGTGATGGACACTGAAGCTTTCTTT | CSVTPRVMDTEAFF
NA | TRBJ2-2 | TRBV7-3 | TGTGCCAGCAGCGCGCCCTCTGGAAGAGAACACGGGGAGCTGTTTTTC | CASSAPSGREHGELFF
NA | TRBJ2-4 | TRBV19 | TGTGCCAGTAGTATCACAGGGTGGGGGTCCAAAAACATTCAGTACTTC | CASSITGWGSKNIQYF
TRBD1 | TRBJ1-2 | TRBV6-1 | TGTGCCAGCAGTGAACTCGGGACAGAAGGGGGCTACACCTTC | CASSELGTEGGYTF
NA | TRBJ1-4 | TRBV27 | TGTGCCAGCAGTTTATCGGGGGGAGTGGGTGAAAAACTGTTTTTT | CASSLSGGVGEKLFF
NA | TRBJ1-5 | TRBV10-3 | TGTGCCATCAGAAGGGACTGGGATCAGCCCCAGCATTTT | CAIRRDWDQPQHF
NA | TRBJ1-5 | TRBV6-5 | TGTGCCAGCAGTTACTCGGGGGGGAGCGGGCAGCCCCAGCATTTT | CASSYSGGSGQPQHF
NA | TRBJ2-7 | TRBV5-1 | TGCGCCAGCAGCATCCTCCTCGGGATTCCGACCTACGAGCAGTACTTC | CASSILLGIPTYEQYF
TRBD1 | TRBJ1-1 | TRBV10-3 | TGTGCCATCAGTGTCGACAGGGGGGACACTGAAGCTTTCTTT | CAISVDRGDTEAFF
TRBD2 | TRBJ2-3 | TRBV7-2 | TGTGCCAGCAGCTTAGTTGGCTTTTCGGCTAGCGGGCGCACAGATACGCAGTATTTT | CASSLVGFSASGRTDTQYF
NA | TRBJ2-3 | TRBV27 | TGTGCCAGCAGTGCGCTACAGGGAGTGAGAGATACGCAGTATTTT | CASSALQGVRDTQYF
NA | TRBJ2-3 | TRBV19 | TGTGCCAGTAGTATTACGGGAGATACGCAGTATTTT | CASSITGDTQYF
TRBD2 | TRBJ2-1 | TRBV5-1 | TGCGCCAGCAGCCGAGGGGAGGGACCCTACAATGAGCAGTTCTTC | CASSRGEGPYNEQFF
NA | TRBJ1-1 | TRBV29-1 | TGCAGCGTTGAAGTTCAGGGGTTGGACACTGAAGCTTTCTTT | CSVEVQGLDTEAFF
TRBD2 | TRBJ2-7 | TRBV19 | TGTGCCAGTAGAAGGACTAGCGGGGGTAGCTACGAGCAGTACTTC | CASRRTSGGSYEQYF
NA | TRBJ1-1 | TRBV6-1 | TGTGCCAGCAGCCTAGCCAGCGGGGGTACTGAAGCTTTCTTT | CASSLASGGTEAFF
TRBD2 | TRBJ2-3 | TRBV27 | TGTGCCAGCAGTCTCCTAGCGGGAGCTACAGATACGCAGTATTTT | CASSLLAGATDTQYF
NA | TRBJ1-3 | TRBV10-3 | TGTGCCATCAGTGAGCGAATAGTACAGGGCCTCTCTGGAAACACCATATATTTT | CAISERIVQGLSGNTIYF
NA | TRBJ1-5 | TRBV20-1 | TGCAGTGCGAGACGCATAGAACCCCAGCATTTT | CSARRIEPQHF
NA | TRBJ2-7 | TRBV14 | TGTGCCAGCAGCCAAGGGACAGTACCAGCCTACGAGCAGTACTTC | CASSQGTVPAYEQYF
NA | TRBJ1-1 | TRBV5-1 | TGCGCCAGCAGCTTGGCCGGGGGGAGCACTGAAGCTTTCTTT | CASSLAGGSTEAFF
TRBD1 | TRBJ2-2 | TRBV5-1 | TGCGCCAGCAGCTTGGTTGGGACAGGGGATGGCACCGGGGAGCTGTTTTTT | CASSLVGTGDGTGELFF
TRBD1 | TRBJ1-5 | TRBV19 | TGTGCCAGTTCTGTCCAGGGGGGCAAGCAGCCCCAGCATTTT | CASSVQGGKQPQHF
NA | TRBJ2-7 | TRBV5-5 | TGTGCCAGCAGCTTTCGTAGGGGGGGCGAGCAGTACTTC | CASSFRRGGEQYF
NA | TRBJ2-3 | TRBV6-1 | TGTGCCAGCAGTGAAACATTAACCCTCACAGATACGCAGTATTTT | CASSETLTLTDTQYF
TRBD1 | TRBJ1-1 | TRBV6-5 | TGTGCCAGCAGCCAAACTACAGGGGGCATCACTGAAGCTTTCTTT | CASSQTTGGITEAFF
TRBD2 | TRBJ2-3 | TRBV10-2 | TGCGCCAGCAGGGGGACTAGTGGTACAGATACGCAGTATTTT | CASRGTSGTDTQYF
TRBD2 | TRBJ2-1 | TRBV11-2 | TGTGCCAGCAGCTTAGAGGCTAGCGGGAACACCTACAATGAGCAGTTCTTC | CASSLEASGNTYNEQFF
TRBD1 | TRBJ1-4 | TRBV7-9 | TGTGCCAGCAGCTTAGGGACAGGGCATGAAAAACTGTTTTTT | CASSLGTGHEKLFF
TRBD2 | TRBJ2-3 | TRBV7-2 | TGTGCCAGCGGACCGGGAGGGGGTACAGATACGCAGTATTTT | CASGPGGGTDTQYF
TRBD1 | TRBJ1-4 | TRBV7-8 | TGTGCCAGCAGCAAAGGACAGGGTTTCGATGGTGAAAAACTGTTTTTT | CASSKGQGFDGEKLFF
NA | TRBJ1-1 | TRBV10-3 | TGTGCCATGACAGAGGCGCCGAACACTGAAGCTTTCTTT | CAMTEAPNTEAFF
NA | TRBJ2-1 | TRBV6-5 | TGTGCCAGCTCCTATGGAGAATACAATGAGCAGTTCTTC | CASSYGEYNEQFF
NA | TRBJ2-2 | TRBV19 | TGTGCCAGTAGTATGGGCTCTTTAAACACCGGGGAGCTGTTTTTT | CASSMGSLNTGELFF
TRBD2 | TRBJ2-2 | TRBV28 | TGTGCCAGCCAAACTAGCGCCCCCGGGGAGCTGTTTTTT | CASQTSAPGELFF
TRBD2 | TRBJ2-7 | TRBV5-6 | TGTGCCAGCAGCTTGGGACTAGCGACTTCCTACGAGCAGTACTTC | CASSLGLATSYEQYF
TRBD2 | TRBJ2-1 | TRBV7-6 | TGTGCCAGCAGCTACAATCTAGCGGCCTCGTCCAATGAGCAGTTCTTC | CASSYNLAASSNEQFF
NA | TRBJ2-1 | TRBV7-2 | TGTGCCAGCAGCTTAGGGGCGGGCCCCTACAATGAGCAGTTCTTC | CASSLGAGPYNEQFF
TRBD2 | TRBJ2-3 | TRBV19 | TGTGCCAGTAGTATAGATCCGGGGGGGACAGATACGCAGTATTTT | CASSIDPGGTDTQYF
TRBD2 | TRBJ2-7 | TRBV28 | TGTGCCAGCAGTTCTACCGGGACAGGACTAGCGGGAGGACTCTACGAGCAGTACTTC | CASSSTGTGLAGGLYEQYF